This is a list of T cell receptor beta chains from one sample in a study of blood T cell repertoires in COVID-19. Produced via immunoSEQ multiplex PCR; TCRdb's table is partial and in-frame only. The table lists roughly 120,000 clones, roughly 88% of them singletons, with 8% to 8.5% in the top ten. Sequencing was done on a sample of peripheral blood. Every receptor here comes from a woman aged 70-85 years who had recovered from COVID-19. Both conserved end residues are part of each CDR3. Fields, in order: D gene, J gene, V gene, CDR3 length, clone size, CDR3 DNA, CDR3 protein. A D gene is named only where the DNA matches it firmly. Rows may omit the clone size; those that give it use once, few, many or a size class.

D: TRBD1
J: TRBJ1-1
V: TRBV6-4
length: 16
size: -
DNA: TGTGCCAGCAGTGACCCCGGACAGGCGAAGAACACTGAAGCTTTCTTT
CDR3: CASSDPGQAKNTEAFF

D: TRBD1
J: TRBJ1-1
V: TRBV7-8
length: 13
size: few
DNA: TGTGCCAGCAGCCCAACCCAGGACAGGGATGCTTTCTTT
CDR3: CASSPTQDRDAFF

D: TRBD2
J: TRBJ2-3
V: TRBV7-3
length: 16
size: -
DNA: TGTGCCAGCAGCTTCCTAGCGGGGGGGCGCACAGATACGCAGTATTTT
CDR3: CASSFLAGGRTDTQYF

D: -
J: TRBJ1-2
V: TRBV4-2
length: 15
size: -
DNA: TGTGCCAGCAGCCTAAACGGGCAGGGCGGCTATGGCTACACCTTC
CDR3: CASSLNGQGGYGYTF

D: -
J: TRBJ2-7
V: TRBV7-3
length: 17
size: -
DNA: TGTGCCAGCAGCTTATCTGGGATCGGACAGACGACCTACAAGCAGTACTTC
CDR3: CASSLSGIGQTTYKQYF

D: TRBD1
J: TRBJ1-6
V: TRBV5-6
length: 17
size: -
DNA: TGTGCCAGCAGCCTGAGCCGGGACAGGGTGGGTAATTCACCCCTCCACTTT
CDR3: CASSLSRDRVGNSPLHF

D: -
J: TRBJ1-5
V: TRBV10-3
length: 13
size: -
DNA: TGTGCCATCAGTGCTAATAGCAATCAGCCCCAGCATTTT
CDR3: CAISANSNQPQHF

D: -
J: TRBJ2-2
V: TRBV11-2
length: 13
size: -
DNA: TGTGCCAGCAGCTTAGATCCGGCCGGGGAGCTGTTTTTT
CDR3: CASSLDPAGELFF

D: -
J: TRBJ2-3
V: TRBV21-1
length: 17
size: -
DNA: TGTGCCAGCAGCAAACCTGGGACTAGCGGGTGGGTGGATACGCAGTATTTT
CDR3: CASSKPGTSGWVDTQYF

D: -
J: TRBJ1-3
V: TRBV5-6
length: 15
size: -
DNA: TGTGCCAGCAGCGCCGGTCTGAGCTCTGGAAACACCATATATTTT
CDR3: CASSAGLSSGNTIYF

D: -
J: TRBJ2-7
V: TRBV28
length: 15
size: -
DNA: TGTGCCAGCAGCACCGGGACACCTCCACCCTACGAGCAGTACTTC
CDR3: CASSTGTPPPYEQYF

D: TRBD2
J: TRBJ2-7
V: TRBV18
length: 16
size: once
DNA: TGTGCCAGCTCACCTGGACTAGCGGGGGGCGCGGCCGAGCAGTACTTC
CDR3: CASSPGLAGGAAEQYF

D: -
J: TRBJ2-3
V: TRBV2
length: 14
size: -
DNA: TGTGCCAGCGGTCGGGGGGCTAGCACAGATACGCAGTATTTT
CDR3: CASGRGASTDTQYF

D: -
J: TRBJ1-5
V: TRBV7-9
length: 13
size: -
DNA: TGTGCCAGCAGTAGAGGTGGCAATCAGCCCCAGCATTTT
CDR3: CASSRGGNQPQHF

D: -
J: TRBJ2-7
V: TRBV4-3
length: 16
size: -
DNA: TGCGCCAGCAGCCAAGATCTAGAGATAACCTCCTACGAGCAGTACTTC
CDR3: CASSQDLEITSYEQYF

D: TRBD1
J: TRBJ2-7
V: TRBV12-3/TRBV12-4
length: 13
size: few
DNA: TGTGCCAGCAGTCGCATCGACAGGGCCGAGCAGTACTTC
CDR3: CASSRIDRAEQYF

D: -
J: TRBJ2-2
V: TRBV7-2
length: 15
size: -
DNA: TGTGCCAGCAGCTTACAACCGGACAGCACCGGGGAGCTGTTTTTT
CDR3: CASSLQPDSTGELFF

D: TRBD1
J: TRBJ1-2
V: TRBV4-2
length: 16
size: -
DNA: TGTGCCAGCAGCCACGATAAAGGGACAGGTTTGGGTGGCTACACCTTC
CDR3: CASSHDKGTGLGGYTF

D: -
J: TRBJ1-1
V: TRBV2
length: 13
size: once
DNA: TGTGCCAGCAGTCAGGGCCGATGGTCTGAAGCTTTCTTT
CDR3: CASSQGRWSEAFF

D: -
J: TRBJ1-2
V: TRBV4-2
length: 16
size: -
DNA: TGTGCCAGCAGCCAAGGATCCCCGGGACACTTCGTAGGCTACACCTTC
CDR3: CASSQGSPGHFVGYTF

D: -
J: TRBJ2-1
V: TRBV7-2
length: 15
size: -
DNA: TGTGCCAGCAGCGTCACTAGCCCCTCCTACAATGAGCAGTTCTTC
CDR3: CASSVTSPSYNEQFF

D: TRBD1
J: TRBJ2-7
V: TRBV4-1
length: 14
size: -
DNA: TGCGCCAGCAGCCAAGATCTAGGGGGCCTCGCGCAGTACTTC
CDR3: CASSQDLGGLAQYF

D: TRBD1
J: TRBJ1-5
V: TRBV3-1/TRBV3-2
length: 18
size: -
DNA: TGTGCCAGCAGCCCGACAGGGGAGGCACCGAATAGCAATCAGCCCCAGCATTTT
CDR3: CASSPTGEAPNSNQPQHF

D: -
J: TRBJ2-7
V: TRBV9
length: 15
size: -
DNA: TGTGCCAGCAGCGTAGCGGGAGATGGGATCTACGAGCAGTACTTC
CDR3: CASSVAGDGIYEQYF

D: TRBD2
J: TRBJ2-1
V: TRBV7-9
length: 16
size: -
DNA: TGTGCCAGCAGCTTAGTTGTGGCGGGAGGGCCAGGGGAGCAGTTCTTC
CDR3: CASSLVVAGGPGEQFF

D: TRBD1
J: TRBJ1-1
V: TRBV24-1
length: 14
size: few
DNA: TGTGCCACCAGTGGGGGACAGCCCGACACTGAAGCTTTCTTT
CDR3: CATSGGQPDTEAFF

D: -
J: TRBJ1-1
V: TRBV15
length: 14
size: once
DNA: TGTGCCACCAGCACTCGGACGGGGGGCACTGAAGCTTTCTTT
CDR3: CATSTRTGGTEAFF

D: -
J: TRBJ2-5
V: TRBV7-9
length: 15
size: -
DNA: TGTGCCAGCAGTATATCCCAGGGCCTTCAAGAGACCCAGTACTTC
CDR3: CASSISQGLQETQYF

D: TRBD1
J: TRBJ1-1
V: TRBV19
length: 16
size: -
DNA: TGTGCCAGTTCGCCGGGTGACAGGGTTTTGAACACTGAAGCTTTCTTT
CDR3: CASSPGDRVLNTEAFF

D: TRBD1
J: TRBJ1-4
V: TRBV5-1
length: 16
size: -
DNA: TGCGCCAGCAGCTTAGAGGCTGGGACAGGGTGGGAAAAACTGTTTTTT
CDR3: CASSLEAGTGWEKLFF

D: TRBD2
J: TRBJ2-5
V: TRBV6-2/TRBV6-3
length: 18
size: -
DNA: TGTGCCAGCAGTTACTCGATTTTTAGGCTAGCGGAACAAGAGACCCAGTACTTC
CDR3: CASSYSIFRLAEQETQYF

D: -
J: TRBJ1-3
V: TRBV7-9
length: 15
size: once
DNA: TGTGCCAGCCGGGGGGACGCCCTATCTGGAAACACCATATATTTT
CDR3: CASRGDALSGNTIYF

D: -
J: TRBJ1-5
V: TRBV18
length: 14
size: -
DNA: TGTGCCAGCTCACCACTAGTGGAGGATCAGCCCCAGCATTTT
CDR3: CASSPLVEDQPQHF

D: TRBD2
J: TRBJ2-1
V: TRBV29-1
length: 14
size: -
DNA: TGCAGCGAGGTAGACCTAGCGGGAGGAGGGGAGCAGTTCTTC
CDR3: CSEVDLAGGGEQFF

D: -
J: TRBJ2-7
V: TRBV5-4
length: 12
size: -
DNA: TGTGCCAGCAGCTTCTCCGGTGCCGAGCAGTACTTC
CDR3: CASSFSGAEQYF

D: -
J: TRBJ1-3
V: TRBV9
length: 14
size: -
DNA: TGTGCCAGCAGCGCGGGTCGCTCTGGAAACACCATATATTTT
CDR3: CASSAGRSGNTIYF

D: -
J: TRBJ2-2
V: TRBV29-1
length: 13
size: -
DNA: TGCAGCGTTGAAGGACAGAACACCGGGGAGCTGTTTTTT
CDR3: CSVEGQNTGELFF

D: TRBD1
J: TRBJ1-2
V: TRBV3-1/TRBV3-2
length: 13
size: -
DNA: TGTGCCAGCAGCCCCGGGACAGGGTGGGGCTACACCTTC
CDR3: CASSPGTGWGYTF

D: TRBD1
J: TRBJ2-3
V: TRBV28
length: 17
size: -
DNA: TGTGCCAGCAGTCCTAGTCCGGGACAGGGGATTTCTGATACGCAGTATTTT
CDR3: CASSPSPGQGISDTQYF

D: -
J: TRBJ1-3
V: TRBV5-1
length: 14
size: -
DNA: TGCGCCAGCAGCTCGGAGGCACCTGGAAACACCATATATTTT
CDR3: CASSSEAPGNTIYF

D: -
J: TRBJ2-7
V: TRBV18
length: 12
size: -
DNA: TGTGCCAGCTCACCACGGGGCGTCGAGCAGTACTTC
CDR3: CASSPRGVEQYF

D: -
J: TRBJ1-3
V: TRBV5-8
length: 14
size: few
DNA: TGTGCCAGCAGCTTGGTCCGGAGAGGAAACACCATATATTTT
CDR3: CASSLVRRGNTIYF

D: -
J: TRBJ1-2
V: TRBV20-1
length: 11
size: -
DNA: TGCAGTGCTTATAAAGGAGGAGGCTACACCTTC
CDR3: CSAYKGGGYTF

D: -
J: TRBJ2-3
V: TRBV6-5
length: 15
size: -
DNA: TGTGCCAGCAGGGCGGGGACTGCCAGCTCAGATACGCAGTATTTT
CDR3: CASRAGTASSDTQYF

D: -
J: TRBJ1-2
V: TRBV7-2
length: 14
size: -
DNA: TGTGCCAGCAGCTTAGACCAGGGGCACTATGGCTACACCTTC
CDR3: CASSLDQGHYGYTF

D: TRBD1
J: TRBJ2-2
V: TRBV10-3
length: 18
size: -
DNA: TGTGCCATCAGTGAGTCCGGGCCGGGACAGGGGGCGCCCGGGGAGCTGTTTTTT
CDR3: CAISESGPGQGAPGELFF

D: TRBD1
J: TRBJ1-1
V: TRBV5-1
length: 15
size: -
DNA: TGCGCCAGCAGCCAACAGGGGGCAATGAACACTGAAGCTTTCTTT
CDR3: CASSQQGAMNTEAFF

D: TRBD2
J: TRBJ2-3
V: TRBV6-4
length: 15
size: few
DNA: TGTGCCAGCAGTGAACGGGAGGGTAGCACAGATACGCAGTATTTT
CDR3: CASSEREGSTDTQYF

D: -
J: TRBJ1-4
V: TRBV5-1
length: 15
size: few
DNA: TGCGCCAGCAGCCCTGGACTGGCCAACTTAGAAAAACTGTTTTTT
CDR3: CASSPGLANLEKLFF

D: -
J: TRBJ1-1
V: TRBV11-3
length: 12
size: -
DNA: TGTGCCAGCAGCCCCAGGGTGGCTGAAGCTTTCTTT
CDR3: CASSPRVAEAFF

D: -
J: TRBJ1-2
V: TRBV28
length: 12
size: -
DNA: TGTGCCAGCAGTTTGGTACAGGGCCGGGCCCTCTTC
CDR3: CASSLVQGRALF

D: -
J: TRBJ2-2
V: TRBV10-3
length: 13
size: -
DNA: TGTGCCTTACGACAGATCCCTGCCGGGGAGCTGTTTTTT
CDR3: CALRQIPAGELFF

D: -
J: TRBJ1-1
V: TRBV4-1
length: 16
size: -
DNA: TGCGCCAGCAGCCAACAAAAATCACTTGCAGGCACTGAAGCTTTCTTT
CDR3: CASSQQKSLAGTEAFF

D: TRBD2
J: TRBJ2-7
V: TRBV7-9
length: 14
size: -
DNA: TGTGCCAGCAGCTACGGGACTAGCTCCTACGAGCAGTACTTC
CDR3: CASSYGTSSYEQYF

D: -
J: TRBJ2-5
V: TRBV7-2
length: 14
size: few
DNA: -
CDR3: CASSFVLVAQTQYF